These 28 T cell receptor beta chains originate from one sample sequenced in a study of blood T cell repertoires in COVID-19. The assay was immunoSEQ multiplex PCR, and TCRdb's table has in-frame clones only and misses some. In the table there are roughly 150,000 clones, about 85% of which are singletons. Sample: peripheral blood. These TCRs come from a woman of 80 years or more with COVID-19, enrolled during active disease.

The chain links TRBV6-6 to TRBJ1-5, with D hard to call. Germline loops: CDR1 MNHNY, CDR2 SVGAGI (reference sequence). The CDR3 has 13 residues. V was cut by 5 bases and J by 6 bases, with 11 bases left in between. CDR3 in amino acids: CASSIHSVQPQHF. CDR3 bases: TGTGCCAGCAGTATCCATTCGGTTCAGCCCCAGCATTTT.

The chain combines TRBV7-2 with TRBJ1-5; 7 positions match TRBD1. The CDR3 loop spans 14 amino acids. V lost 6 bases and J lost 4; bases outside the gene matches: 6. Germline lookup yields CDR1 SGHTA and CDR2 FQGNSA. CDR3 region: CASSPGTANQPQHF. In nucleotides, the CDR3 is TGTGCCAGCAGTCCCGGGACAGCTAATCAGCCCCAGCATTTT.

The chain couples TRBV2 to TRBJ2-3; D unresolved. The germline V and J ends were trimmed by 0 bases and 8 bases, with 9 bases remaining between them. Per germline, CDR1 SNHLY and CDR2 FYNNEI. There are 13 residues in the CDR3. CDR3 in DNA: TGTGCCAGCAGTGAAGCGTCTCTTTCTACGCAGTATTTT. Its protein is CASSEASLSTQYF.

The chain has TRBV7-8 and TRBJ1-2, with D maybe TRBD1 (5 bases). The CDR3 loop spans 14 amino acids. The ends were cut back, 5 bases at V and 1 base at J, with 11 bases in the middle. Germline CDR1 reads SGHVS; CDR2 reads FQNEAQ. DNA of the CDR3: TGTGCCAGCAGCGAGACAGAGATTAACTATGGCTACACCTTC. This translates into CASSETEINYGYTF.

V and J are TRBV9 and TRBJ2-5; D may be TRBD2 (7 bases). The V gene's germline CDR1 is SGDLS and CDR2 YYNGEE. V dropped 3 bases and J dropped 3 bases, with 15 bases sitting between them. The CDR3 is made up of 15 amino acids. CDR3 in DNA: TGTGCCAGCAGCGAGGGGGGGACTATGGAAGAGACCCAGTACTTC. Amino acid sequence: CASSEGGTMEETQYF.

This chain links TRBV29-1 with TRBJ2-7; 8 positions match TRBD1. With 1 base clipped from V and 3 bases from J, the junction kept 8 bases outside the gene matches. Germline CDR1 and CDR2: SQVTM and ANQGSEA. This CDR3 contains 15 residues. The CDR3 loop is CSVEAPRGPFYEQYF. CDR3 DNA sequence: TGCAGCGTTGAAGCCCCCAGGGGGCCCTTCTACGAGCAGTACTTC.

The gene calls are TRBV29-1 and TRBJ1-1; D ambiguous. The CDR3 runs 14 residues. The ends were cut back, 5 bases at V and 4 bases at J, with 17 bases in the middle. The germline V gene encodes CDR1 SQVTM and CDR2 ANQGSEA. DNA for the CDR3: TGCAGCGTTTCTCAACCCCTCGCCGGCACTGAAGCTTTCTTT. This codes for CSVSQPLAGTEAFF.

The gene calls are TRBV5-4 and TRBJ1-1; possible D gene TRBD1, 6 bases. Looked up from germline, CDR1 is SGHNT and CDR2 is YYREEE (reference sequence). The CDR3 extends over 13 amino acids. V lost 5 bases, J lost 4 bases, and 12 bases lay in between. The CDR3 region has the DNA TGTGCCAGCAGTCTACAGGGAAGCACTGAAGCTTTCTTT. Encoded protein: CASSLQGSTEAFF.

The chain is built from TRBV29-1 and TRBJ2-5, with D perhaps TRBD2 (6 bases). The CDR3 consists of 12 residues. Germline V CDR1 and CDR2: SQVTM, ANQGSEA. V was cut by 4 bases and J by 3 bases, with 9 bases left in between. The CDR3: CSVAGGEETQYF. Written as DNA, the CDR3 is TGCAGCGTTGCCGGGGGAGAAGAGACCCAGTACTTC.

This chain uses TRBV9 with TRBJ2-5, with 9 bases fitting TRBD2. V shed 0 bases and J 5 bases; nucleotides not matched to a gene: 5. CDR3 length: 15 residues. Germline CDR1 and CDR2: SGDLS and YYNGEE. The CDR3 coding sequence is TGTGCCAGCAGCGTAGGGACTAGCGAGATGGAGACCCAGTACTTC. It specifies CASSVGTSEMETQYF.

The J gene is TRBJ2-2, the V gene TRBV6-5; tentatively, D is TRBD1 (5 bases). This CDR3 is built from 13 residues. V was pared by 8 bases and J by 4 bases, with 11 bases between. Germline CDR1 and CDR2: MNHEY and SVGAGI. In DNA form, the CDR3 reads TGTGCCAGCGCCAGGGAAGGCACCGGGGAGCTGTTTTTT. Protein sequence: CASAREGTGELFF.

J is TRBJ2-1 and V is TRBV7-2; maybe TRBD2 (6 bases). The CDR3 runs to 16 residues. Germline CDR1 reads SGHTA; CDR2 reads FQGNSA. V shed 0 bases and J shed 4 bases, with 13 bases lying between them. DNA for the CDR3: TGTGCCAGCAGCTTAGCGGAGGCTAGCGCTTACAATGAGCAGTTCTTC. Its translation is CASSLAEASAYNEQFF.

This clone was observed a handful of times. The genes are TRBV4-1 and TRBJ1-1; D may be TRBD1 (5 bases). Trimming removed 1 base at V and 6 bases at J, with 12 bases between. Germline-derived CDR1 and CDR2 are MGHRA and YSYEKL. The CDR3 length is 14 residues. CDR3 nucleotides: TGCGCCAGCAGCCAAGGGGGCAGTTTCCCTGAAGCTTTCTTT. The encoded protein is CASSQGGSFPEAFF.

The chain joins TRBV15 to TRBJ1-2; 9 nucleotides agree with TRBD1. Losses at the gene ends were 3 bases for V and 3 bases for J; bases not matched to a gene: 8. Germline V CDR1 and CDR2: LNHNV, YYDKDF (reference sequence). The length of the CDR3 is 16 residues. The CDR3 protein is CATSRAGTGMDYGYTF. The CDR3 DNA reads TGTGCCACCAGCAGGGCCGGGACAGGGATGGACTATGGCTACACCTTC.

The chain couples TRBV5-1 to TRBJ2-1; maybe TRBD1 (6 bases). Deletions cut 2 bases from V and 10 bases from J, with 13 bases between. This CDR3 region has 13 residues. Germline V lookup: CDR1 SGHRS, CDR2 YFSETQ. The DNA for the CDR3 is TGCGCCAGCAGCTTCGAGGGGACAAGGGAGCAGTTCTTC. This encodes CASSFEGTREQFF.

The chain carries TRBV5-5 and TRBJ1-4; 9 bases are a match to TRBD1. V gave up 0 bases and J gave up 13 bases; unmatched junction bases: 16. Germline-derived CDR1 and CDR2 are SGHKS and YYEKEE (reference sequence). This CDR3 comprises 17 residues. CDR3 bases: TGTGCCAGCAGCTTGGGGTCCGGGACAGGGTACTCCGGGGCACTGTTTTTT. Its translation: CASSLGSGTGYSGALFF. Full variable domain (missing parts from reference TRBV5-5 and TRBJ1-4): DAGVTQSPTHLIKTRGQQVTLRCSPISGHKSVSWYQQVLGQGPQFIFQYYEKEERGRGNFPDRFSARQFPNYSSELNVNALLLGDSALYLCASSLGSGTGYSGALFFGSGTQLSVL.

The rearrangement joins TRBV18 to TRBJ1-1; 11 bases line up with TRBD1. Germline CDR1 is KGHSH and CDR2 is LQKENI. The CDR3 runs to 15 residues. V was pared by 5 bases and J by 5 bases, with 7 bases of the junction left unmatched. Written as DNA, the CDR3 is TGTGCCAGCTCAACAGGGACAGGGGGTCTTACTGAAGCTTTCTTT. This translates into CASSTGTGGLTEAFF.

The chain links TRBV19 to TRBJ2-4; D uncertain. Germline V gene data show CDR1 as LNHDA and CDR2 as SQIVND (reference sequence). The CDR3 has 9 amino acids. V lost 10 bases to trimming and J lost 9 bases, with 7 bases between them. The CDR3 region is CATLVIQYF. In DNA, the CDR3 is TGTGCCACCCTCGTCATTCAGTACTTC.

In its sample, this clone was seen once. The CDR3 protein is CATSRDAGGGGYTF. CDR3 coding DNA: TGTGCCACCAGCAGAGATGCAGGGGGCGGGGGCTACACCTTC. The rearrangement joins TRBV15 to TRBJ1-2, with 8 bases fitting TRBD1. The CDR3 runs 14 residues. Looked up from germline, CDR1 is LNHNV and CDR2 is YYDKDF (reference sequence). V lost 0 bases, J lost 8 bases, and 5 bases stayed unmatched.

This clone was observed a few times. The rearrangement uses TRBV10-1 and TRBJ2-7; no reliable D call. The CDR3 consists of 14 residues. Trimming cost V 3 bases and J 6 bases, with 15 bases left between them. Germline CDR1 reads WNHNN; CDR2 reads SYGVQD (reference sequence). The CDR3 DNA reads as TGCGCCAGCAGTGACTGTATCCCAGGATGCGAGCAGTACTTC. Its translation is CASSDCIPGCEQYF.

The chain combines TRBV5-1 with TRBJ1-4; 9 bases match TRBD1. The CDR3 totals 16 residues. V dropped 4 bases and J dropped 0; count of bases not matched to a gene: 4. CDR1 SGHRS and CDR2 YFSETQ come from the germline V gene. The DNA of the CDR3 is TGCGCCAGCAGCCCGGGACAGGGATCAACTAATGAAAAACTGTTTTTT. As protein: CASSPGQGSTNEKLFF.

The chain uses TRBV9 and TRBJ1-4, with a possible D match to TRBD1 (5 bases). The ends were cut back, 0 bases at V and 5 bases at J, with 11 bases in the middle. The CDR3 is made up of 15 amino acids. Germline CDR1 is SGDLS and CDR2 is YYNGEE. The CDR3: CASSVGTGGNEKLFF. The CDR3 nucleotides are TGTGCCAGCAGCGTAGGGACGGGGGGGAATGAAAAACTGTTTTTT.

J is TRBJ2-1 and V is TRBV3-1 (or the pseudogene TRBV3-2); 7 nucleotides agree with TRBD2. The trim removed 0 bases at V and 7 bases at J, leaving 6 bases unmatched. The CDR3 loop spans 15 amino acids. Germline CDR1 and CDR2: LGHDT and YNNKEL (reference sequence). DNA of the CDR3: TGTGCCAGCAGCCAAGAGGGAGGGCCGGGGAATGAGCAGTTCTTC. Encoded protein: CASSQEGGPGNEQFF.

The chain recombines TRBV9 with TRBJ1-1, with D possibly matching TRBD1 (5 bases). Germline assignment: CDR1 SGDLS and CDR2 YYNGEE. Trimming cost V 0 bases and J 1 base, with 19 bases left between them. The CDR3 is made up of 18 amino acids. This CDR3 reads CASSVGNTAGGWNTEAFF. The CDR3 nucleotides read TGTGCCAGCAGCGTAGGTAATACAGCGGGGGGTTGGAACACTGAAGCTTTCTTT.

The chain couples TRBV5-4 to TRBJ2-5, with 8 nucleotides matching TRBD2. The CDR3 has 16 amino acids. The V gene end was trimmed by 3 bases and the J gene end by 3 bases; junction bases not matched to a gene: 10. The germline V gene has CDR1 SGHNT and CDR2 YYREEE (reference sequence). For the CDR3, the DNA is TGTGCCAGCAGCTCCCTCGGGGTAGCGGGAAAAGAGACCCAGTACTTC. Protein: CASSSLGVAGKETQYF. Complete variable domain (other parts from reference TRBV5-4 and TRBJ2-5): ETGVTQSPTHLIKTRGQQVTLRCSSQSGHNTVSWYQQALGQGPQFIFQYYREEENGRGNFPPRFSGLQFPNYSSELNVNALELDDSALYLCASSSLGVAGKETQYFGPGTRLLVL.

This clone has only one observation. V and J are TRBV12-3 or TRBV12-4 and TRBJ2-1, with 7 bases aligning to TRBD1. V dropped 2 bases and J dropped 13; count of bases not matched to a gene: 5. This CDR3 region has 12 residues. CDR3 sequence (DNA): TGTGCCAGCAGTTTACACAGGGGCTCACAGTTCTTC. Translating it yields CASSLHRGSQFF.

The chain couples TRBV2 to TRBJ2-7, with 9 bases that match TRBD1. V gave up 6 bases and J gave up 7 bases; unmatched junction bases: 16. The CDR3 is 16 residues long. Germline V gene sequence: CDR1 SNHLY, CDR2 FYNNEI. The CDR3 DNA follows: TGTGCCAGCAGCCCCAATACAGGGGGCGCGAGGCGAGAGCAGTACTTC. Protein product: CASSPNTGGARREQYF. The full variable domain, completed using reference TRBV2 and TRBJ2-7, is EPEVTQTPSHQVTQMGQEVILRCVPISNHLYFYWYRQILGQKVEFLVSFYNNEISEKSEIFDDQFSVERPDGSNFTLKIRSTKLEDSAMYFCASSPNTGGARREQYFGPGTRLTVT.

This clone was detected a few times. This chain links TRBV28 with TRBJ1-2; D not certain. With 4 bases removed from V and 4 bases from J, the gap between germline ends came to 10 bases. Germline CDR1 and CDR2: MDHEN and SYDVKM. CDR3 length: 13 residues. CDR3 sequence reads: CASSSGDGYGYTF. The DNA for the CDR3 is TGTGCCAGCAGTTCCGGGGATGGCTATGGCTACACCTTC.